A selection of T cell receptor beta chains follows, all from one sample in a study of cytomegalovirus exposure and HLA in healthy donors. TCRdb's table, derived via immunoSEQ multiplex PCR, lists solely in-frame clones and lacks some. This table holds some 70,000 clones, around four fifths found once. The sample consisted of PBMCs. The receptor source for this set is a man aged 30 to 39 in good health and CMV-seronegative. Each CDR3 is given with its conserved first and last residue. D genes are given only for firm matches. Only part of the rows carry a size: once, few, many, or a class if the clone is expanded.

V gene: TRBV29-1
J gene: TRBJ2-3
D gene: -
clone size: -
CDR3 DNA: TGCAGCGTTTGGGGGGGGCAGGGAGGGGCAGATACGCAGTATTTT
CDR3 protein: CSVWGGQGGADTQYF

V gene: TRBV11-2
J gene: TRBJ2-1
D gene: -
clone size: -
CDR3 DNA: TGTGCCAGCAGCCCCCGGGCTAGCGCATACAATGAGCAGTTCTTC
CDR3 protein: CASSPRASAYNEQFF

V gene: TRBV4-1
J gene: TRBJ2-5
D gene: TRBD2
clone size: -
CDR3 DNA: TGCGCCAGCAGCCCTTCCCAGCGGGGAGGAGAGACCCAGTACTTC
CDR3 protein: CASSPSQRGGETQYF

V gene: TRBV7-2
J gene: TRBJ1-2
D gene: -
clone size: -
CDR3 DNA: TGTGCCAGCAGCTTAGCCGTCTGGGGGCGAAGGGACTATGGCTACACCTTC
CDR3 protein: CASSLAVWGRRDYGYTF

V gene: TRBV18
J gene: TRBJ2-6
D gene: TRBD1
clone size: -
CDR3 DNA: TGTGCCAGCTCACAAGGGACAGGGAGCTCTGGGGCCAACGTCCTGACTTTC
CDR3 protein: CASSQGTGSSGANVLTF

V gene: TRBV27
J gene: TRBJ2-7
D gene: TRBD1
clone size: -
CDR3 DNA: TGTGCCAGCAGTCCCGGGACAGGGTTGGGGCCGAGCTCCTACGAGCAGTACTTC
CDR3 protein: CASSPGTGLGPSSYEQYF

V gene: TRBV18
J gene: TRBJ1-1
D gene: TRBD1
clone size: -
CDR3 DNA: TGTGCCAGCTCAGAAACAGGGGGCCCACGGACCACTGAAGCTTTCTTT
CDR3 protein: CASSETGGPRTTEAFF

V gene: TRBV19
J gene: TRBJ2-1
D gene: TRBD2
clone size: -
CDR3 DNA: TGTGCCAGTAGGGCGGGACTAGCGGGAGGGAACGAGCAGTTCTTC
CDR3 protein: CASRAGLAGGNEQFF

V gene: TRBV6-5
J gene: TRBJ1-5
D gene: -
clone size: -
CDR3 DNA: TGTGCCAGCAGGCCCTTTCGGTTGTCTCAGCCCCAGCATTTT
CDR3 protein: CASRPFRLSQPQHF

V gene: TRBV5-1
J gene: TRBJ2-1
D gene: -
clone size: -
CDR3 DNA: TGCGCCAGCAGCGCGGCGGGCTCGCGGGTGGGTGAGCAGTTCTTC
CDR3 protein: CASSAAGSRVGEQFF

V gene: TRBV27
J gene: TRBJ2-3
D gene: -
clone size: once
CDR3 DNA: TGTGCCAGCAGCTTAGACAGTGCTAGCACAGATACGCAGTATTTT
CDR3 protein: CASSLDSASTDTQYF

V gene: TRBV7-8
J gene: TRBJ2-3
D gene: TRBD2
clone size: few
CDR3 DNA: TGTGCCAGCAGCGTTGGGACTAGCGGGTTAGATACGCAGTATTTT
CDR3 protein: CASSVGTSGLDTQYF

V gene: TRBV12-5
J gene: TRBJ2-1
D gene: -
clone size: once
CDR3 DNA: TGTGCTAGTGGCCGCCTGGAGTTCACTGAGCAGTTCTTC
CDR3 protein: CASGRLEFTEQFF

V gene: TRBV4-3
J gene: TRBJ2-1
D gene: -
clone size: -
CDR3 DNA: TGCGCCAGCAGCCAAGGCGCGAACAGGGATGAGCAGTTCTTC
CDR3 protein: CASSQGANRDEQFF

V gene: TRBV11-3
J gene: TRBJ2-4
D gene: -
clone size: -
CDR3 DNA: TGTGCCAGCAGTCCCCCCCAGGGATCCAAAAACATTCAGTACTTC
CDR3 protein: CASSPPQGSKNIQYF

V gene: TRBV5-4
J gene: TRBJ1-2
D gene: TRBD1
clone size: few
CDR3 DNA: TGTGCCAGCAGCTGGACAGGGGCTAACTATGGCTACACCTTC
CDR3 protein: CASSWTGANYGYTF

V gene: TRBV6-5
J gene: TRBJ2-3
D gene: TRBD2
clone size: -
CDR3 DNA: TGTGCCAGCAGCTCCACCGGGACTACTACAAATACGCAGTATTTT
CDR3 protein: CASSSTGTTTNTQYF

V gene: TRBV6-6
J gene: TRBJ2-7
D gene: TRBD1
clone size: -
CDR3 DNA: TGTGCCAGCAGTCAGAGGACAGGGGGCGGCGAGCAGTACTTC
CDR3 protein: CASSQRTGGGEQYF

V gene: TRBV7-7
J gene: TRBJ2-2
D gene: -
clone size: -
CDR3 DNA: TGTGCCAGCGGCGGACCAGGGTACACCGGGGAGCTGTTTTTT
CDR3 protein: CASGGPGYTGELFF

V gene: TRBV5-1
J gene: TRBJ2-3
D gene: TRBD1
clone size: -
CDR3 DNA: TGCGCCAGCAGCCAGGGGACAGGGGGGTTCACAGATACGCAGTATTTT
CDR3 protein: CASSQGTGGFTDTQYF

V gene: TRBV5-1
J gene: TRBJ2-3
D gene: TRBD1
clone size: -
CDR3 DNA: TGCGCCAGCAGCGGCCGGGACAGGGAAACAGATACGCAGTATTTT
CDR3 protein: CASSGRDRETDTQYF

V gene: TRBV2
J gene: TRBJ1-1
D gene: -
clone size: -
CDR3 DNA: TGTGCCAGCAGTACTCTCGGGGGCACTGAAGCTTTCTTT
CDR3 protein: CASSTLGGTEAFF

V gene: TRBV19
J gene: TRBJ2-1
D gene: TRBD2
clone size: -
CDR3 DNA: TGTGCCAGTGCGGGACTAGCGGCTCCCTTGGATGAGCAGTTCTTC
CDR3 protein: CASAGLAAPLDEQFF

V gene: TRBV7-8
J gene: TRBJ2-3
D gene: TRBD2
clone size: -
CDR3 DNA: TGTGCCAGCAGCTTCAGTCCTGGCGGGGGGGAGGGAGATACGCAGTATTTT
CDR3 protein: CASSFSPGGGEGDTQYF

V gene: TRBV18
J gene: TRBJ1-1
D gene: -
clone size: few
CDR3 DNA: TGTGCCAGCTCACCCGCGGAGAACACTGAAGCTTTCTTT
CDR3 protein: CASSPAENTEAFF

V gene: TRBV15
J gene: TRBJ2-2
D gene: TRBD1
clone size: once
CDR3 DNA: TGTGCCACCAGCAGAGGGTACGGACAGGGCGGGGAGTACTACCCTAGAGAGAACACCGGGGAGCTGTTTTTT
CDR3 protein: CATSRGYGQGGEYYPRENTGELFF

V gene: TRBV4-3
J gene: TRBJ2-3
D gene: -
clone size: -
CDR3 DNA: TGCGCCAGCAGCCATAGCCTGAGAGGGGATACGCAGTATTTT
CDR3 protein: CASSHSLRGDTQYF

V gene: TRBV30
J gene: TRBJ2-1
D gene: -
clone size: -
CDR3 DNA: TGTGCCTGGAGTGCCGGCGGTCACAATGAGCAGTTCTTC
CDR3 protein: CAWSAGGHNEQFF

V gene: TRBV7-3
J gene: TRBJ1-1
D gene: -
clone size: few
CDR3 DNA: TGTGCCAGCAGCTTTCCAGGGGCGCGAGCTTTCTTT
CDR3 protein: CASSFPGARAFF

V gene: TRBV28
J gene: TRBJ2-2
D gene: TRBD2
clone size: -
CDR3 DNA: TGTGCCAGCAGTTCGGGAGGGGTGGCCGGGGAGCTGTTTTTT
CDR3 protein: CASSSGGVAGELFF

V gene: TRBV6-1
J gene: TRBJ2-6
D gene: -
clone size: -
CDR3 DNA: TGTGCCAGCCTACCCTCTGGGGCCAACGTCCTGACTTTC
CDR3 protein: CASLPSGANVLTF

V gene: TRBV10-3
J gene: TRBJ1-4
D gene: -
clone size: -
CDR3 DNA: TGTGCCATCAAGTCACAGGGTTTCCATGAAAAACTGTTTTTT
CDR3 protein: CAIKSQGFHEKLFF

V gene: TRBV29-1
J gene: TRBJ1-2
D gene: TRBD1
clone size: -
CDR3 DNA: TGCAGCGCGAGAGGGGACAGGGCTAACTATGGCTACACCTTC
CDR3 protein: CSARGDRANYGYTF